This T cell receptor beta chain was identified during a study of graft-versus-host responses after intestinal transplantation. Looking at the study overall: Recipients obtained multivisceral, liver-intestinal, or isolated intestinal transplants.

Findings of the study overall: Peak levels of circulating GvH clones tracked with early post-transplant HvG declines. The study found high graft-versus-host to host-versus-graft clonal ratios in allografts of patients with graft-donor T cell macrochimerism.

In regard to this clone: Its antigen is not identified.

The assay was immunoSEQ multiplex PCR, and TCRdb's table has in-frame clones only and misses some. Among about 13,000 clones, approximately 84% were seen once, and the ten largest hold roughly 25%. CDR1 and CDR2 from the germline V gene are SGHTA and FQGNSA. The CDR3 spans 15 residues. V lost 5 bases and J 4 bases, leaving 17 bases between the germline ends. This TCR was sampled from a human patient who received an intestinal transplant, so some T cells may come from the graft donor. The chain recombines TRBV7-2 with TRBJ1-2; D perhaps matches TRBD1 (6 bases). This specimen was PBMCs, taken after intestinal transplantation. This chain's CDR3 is CASSLPDRSLYGYTF. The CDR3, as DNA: TGTGCCAGCAGCCTTCCGGACAGATCCCTCTATGGCTACACCTTC. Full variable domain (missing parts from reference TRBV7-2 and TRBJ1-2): GAGVSQSPSNKVTEKGKDVELRCDPISGHTALYWYRQSLGQGLEFLIYFQGNSAPDKSGLPSDRFSAERTGGSVSTLTIQRTQQEDSAVYLCASSLPDRSLYGYTFGSGTRLTVV.